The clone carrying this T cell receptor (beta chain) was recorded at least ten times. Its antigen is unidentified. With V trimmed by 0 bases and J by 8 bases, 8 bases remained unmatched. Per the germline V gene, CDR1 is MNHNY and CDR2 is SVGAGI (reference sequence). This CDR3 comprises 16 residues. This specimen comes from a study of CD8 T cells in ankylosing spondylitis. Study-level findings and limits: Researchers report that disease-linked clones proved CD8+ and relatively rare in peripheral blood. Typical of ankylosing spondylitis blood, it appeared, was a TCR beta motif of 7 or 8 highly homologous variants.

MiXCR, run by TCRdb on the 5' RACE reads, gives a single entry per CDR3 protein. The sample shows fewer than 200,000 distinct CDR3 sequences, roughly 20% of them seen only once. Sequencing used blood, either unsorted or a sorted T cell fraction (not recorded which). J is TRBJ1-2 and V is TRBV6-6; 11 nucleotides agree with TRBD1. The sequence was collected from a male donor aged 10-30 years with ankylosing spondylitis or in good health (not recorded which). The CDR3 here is CASSYSRGQGARGYTF. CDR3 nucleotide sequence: TGTGCCAGCAGTTACTCGCGCGGACAGGGGGCACGGGGCTACACCTTC.